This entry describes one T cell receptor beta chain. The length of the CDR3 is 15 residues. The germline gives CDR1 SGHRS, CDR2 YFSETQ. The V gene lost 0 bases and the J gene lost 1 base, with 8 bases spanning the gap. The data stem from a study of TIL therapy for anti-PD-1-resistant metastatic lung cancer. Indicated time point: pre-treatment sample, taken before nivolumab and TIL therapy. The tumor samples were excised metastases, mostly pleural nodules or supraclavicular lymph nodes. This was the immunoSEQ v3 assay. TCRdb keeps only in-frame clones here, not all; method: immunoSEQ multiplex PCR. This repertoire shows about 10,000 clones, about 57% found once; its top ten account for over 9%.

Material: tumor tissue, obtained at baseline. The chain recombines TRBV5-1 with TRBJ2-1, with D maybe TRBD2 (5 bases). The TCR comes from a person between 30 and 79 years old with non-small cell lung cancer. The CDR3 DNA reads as TGCGCCAGCAGCTTGGATGCGGGTTCCTACAATGAGCAGTTCTTC. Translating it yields CASSLDAGSYNEQFF.